This TCR beta chain originates from a study of radiation and T cells in renal cell carcinoma. Germline V lookup: CDR1 SGHTA, CDR2 FQGNSA. There are 15 residues in the CDR3. Unmatched junction bases numbered 8, after V lost 2 bases and J lost 5 bases. Assay used: immunoSEQ multiplex PCR; TCRdb lists only in-frame clones, some missing. Here the sample spans 130,000 to 150,000 clones, about 87% being singletons. To note about this clone: Its antigen remains unidentified.

General observations from the study: Top tumor clonotypes rose in blood 2 weeks post-radiation, then contracted.

Specified time point: baseline pretreatment blood. Regarding treatment: 15 Gy SBRT to primary tumor, nephrectomy 4 weeks later. This renal cell carcinoma was of the clear cell type. The origin of this receptor is a woman between 70 and 85 years old with renal cell carcinoma. This specimen consisted of blood, obtained from a patient whose treatment included radiotherapy and nephrectomy. This chain links TRBV7-2 with TRBJ1-2; TRBD1 matches at 7 bases. The DNA of the CDR3 is TGTGCCAGCAGCTTACCCAACAGGGGCTGGTATGGCTACACCTTC. Protein product: CASSLPNRGWYGYTF.